This T cell receptor (beta chain) is drawn from a study of blood T cell repertoires in COVID-19. On the study more broadly: The origin of the acute and convalescent COVID-19 samples was the United States, Italy and Spain.

The CDR3 has 15 residues. V shed 4 bases and J shed 6 bases, with 14 bases lying between them. The germline gives CDR1 SGHNT, CDR2 YYREEE (reference sequence). In the original processing: Scientists estimated how many nucleated cells there were by amplifying reference gene primers. TCRdb's copy holds only in-frame clones and misses some; the assay was immunoSEQ multiplex PCR. D and trimming were read from the DNA, whereas the V and J calls and clone size are those reported in that table. The top ten clones hold 1.5% of a sample with about 140,000 clones, approximately 86% of them seen once. The sequence derives from a woman aged 60 to 75 with acute or convalescent COVID-19. The rearrangement links TRBV5-4 to TRBJ1-6; no reliable D call. Material for sequencing was peripheral blood. CDR3 in DNA: TGTGCCAGCAGCCTAATCCCGGGGTCTAATTCACCCCTCCACTTT. It is translated as CASSLIPGSNSPLHF.